Following are 12 T cell receptor beta chains from one sample sequenced in a study of metastatic and nonmetastatic thyroid tumors. MiXCR reprocessed the PCR reads for TCRdb. The sample holds about 15,000 clones, roughly 24% seen once. Prior to thyroid surgery, none of the patients had received any treatment. Sequenced input: tumor tissue. Source of these receptors: a female donor with papillary thyroid cancer or a benign thyroid nodule (not recorded which). Some clones in this sample may be carry-over from other donors' samples.

V usage is TRBV6-1 and J usage is TRBJ1-1, with 7 bases lining up with TRBD1. Trimming cost V 5 bases and J 7 bases; bases outside gene matches: 10. Germline CDR1 and CDR2: MNHNS and SASEGT. The CDR3 is 14 amino acids. Written as DNA, the CDR3 is TGTGCCAGCAGTCGACCCGGGACAGCTAGTGAAGCTTTCTTT. The encoded protein is CASSRPGTASEAFF.

This clone is categorized as medium-sized. The chain recombines TRBV9 with TRBJ1-1; no definite D call. V gave up 4 bases and J gave up 3 bases, with 13 bases separating them. The germline V gene has CDR1 SGDLS and CDR2 YYNGEE. This CDR3 is built from 14 residues. The CDR3 here is CASSTTSTYTEAFF. DNA of the CDR3: TGTGCCAGCAGCACAACGAGTACCTACACTGAAGCTTTCTTT.

This clone has just one count. The V call is TRBV20-1, the J call TRBJ1-1; D is perhaps TRBD1 (6 bases). Germline CDR1 reads DFQATT; CDR2 reads SNEGSKA (reference sequence). The V gene lost 3 bases and the J gene lost 5 bases, with 7 bases spanning the gap. This CDR3 contains 11 residues. CDR3 sequence reads: CSASQGTEAFF. CDR3 nucleotides: TGCAGTGCTAGCCAGGGGACTGAAGCTTTCTTT.

This clone was counted once. The CDR3 loop is CASRLVPTSEQYF. In nucleotides, the CDR3 is TGTGCCAGCAGATTAGTTCCCACTAGCGAGCAGTACTTC. The rearrangement joins TRBV28 to TRBJ2-7, with a possible D match to TRBD2 (5 bases). The germline CDR1 and CDR2 sequences are MDHEN and SYDVKM. V was shortened by 6 bases and J by 6 bases, with 15 bases between the two germline ends. CDR3 size: 13 residues.

The V and J genes are TRBV7-2 and TRBJ2-4; the D gene is possibly TRBD2 (6 bases). The V gene lost 2 bases and the J gene lost 1 base, with 15 bases spanning the gap. CDR3 length: 17 residues. Looked up from germline, CDR1 is SGHTA and CDR2 is FQGNSA. The DNA of the CDR3 is TGTGCCAGCAGCTTAACTCTATGTCGGGGGGCCAAAAACATTCAGTACTTC. This codes for CASSLTLCRGAKNIQYF.

At least ten counts were recorded for this clone. The CDR3 loop is CASSFEGAGARFF. CDR3 DNA sequence: TGTGCCAGCAGCTTCGAAGGGGCGGGCGCACGGTTCTTC. This chain joins TRBV11-3 and TRBJ2-1, with D possibly called TRBD1 or TRBD2 (5 bases each). The CDR3 loop spans 13 amino acids. Between the trimmed V and J ends, which lost 3 bases and 15 bases, there was a span of 18 bases. From germline, CDR1 is SGHNT and CDR2 YENEEA.

The V and J genes are TRBV20-1 and TRBJ2-1; D remains unclear. The CDR3 loop spans 13 amino acids. V lost 6 bases and J lost 6, with 15 bases in between. Per germline, CDR1 DFQATT and CDR2 SNEGSKA (reference sequence). CDR3 nucleotides: TGCAGTGCGGATCCGGACCTTGGCAATGAGCAGTTCTTC. Translating it yields CSADPDLGNEQFF.

The rearrangement joins TRBV20-1 to TRBJ2-1; the match to TRBD2 covers 14 bases. The V segment lost 5 bases and the J segment 0 bases; nucleotides outside the gene matches: 3. Germline values: CDR1 DFQATT, CDR2 SNEGSKA (reference sequence). The CDR3 spans 16 residues. The CDR3 nucleotides are TGCAGTGCTCAGACTAGCGGGAGGGCCTCCTACAATGAGCAGTTCTTC. This translates into CSAQTSGRASYNEQFF.

This clone was detected many times. This chain connects TRBV5-1 to TRBJ1-3, with TRBD1 matching over 8 bases. Unmatched junction bases numbered 12, after V lost 4 bases and J lost 0 bases. Per germline, CDR1 SGHRS and CDR2 YFSETQ. The CDR3 loop spans 18 amino acids. This CDR3 is CASSRGQGPHYSGNTIYF. The CDR3, as DNA: TGCGCCAGCAGCCGCGGACAGGGCCCTCATTACTCTGGAAACACCATATATTTT.

This clone was seen ten or more times. The chain combines TRBV20-1 with TRBJ1-1; no firm D call. The V end was cut by 4 bases, the J end by 0 bases, with 9 bases between. The CDR3 spans 13 residues. Per the germline V gene, CDR1 is DFQATT and CDR2 is SNEGSKA (reference sequence). CDR3: CSANKQMNTEAFF. CDR3 in DNA: TGCAGTGCTAATAAACAGATGAACACTGAAGCTTTCTTT.

As to this clone: The junction and the germline gene differ at one end; a read error may be behind it. The chain combines TRBV20-1 with TRBJ2-5; D is unclear. From germline, CDR1 is DFQATT and CDR2 SNEGSKA (reference sequence). This CDR3 is built from 15 residues. The CDR3 is CSDREVRAAAENQYF. The CDR3 DNA follows: TGCAGTGATAGAGAGGTTCGGGCGGCGGCAGAGAACCAGTACTTC.

This clone is categorized as medium-sized. V is TRBV6-2 or TRBV6-3 and J is TRBJ2-1; D possibly corresponds to TRBD1 (6 bases). Germline V gene data show CDR1 as MNHEY and CDR2 as SVGEGT. V was trimmed by 2 bases and J by 8 bases, leaving 16 bases between them. The CDR3 spans 15 residues. The CDR3 protein is CASSYQPGVQHEQFF. CDR3 nucleotide sequence: TGTGCCAGCAGTTACCAGCCAGGGGTTCAGCATGAGCAGTTCTTC.